Detailed here is one TCR beta chain. As yet, its antigen is unknown. Libraries were prepared by immunoSEQ multiplex PCR; TCRdb keeps only in-frame clonotypes and omits some of them. Here the sample spans about 140,000 clones, 85% to 90% being singletons. CDR3 length equals 15 residues. Germline CDR1 is MNHEY and CDR2 is SVGEGT. J gave up 4 bases and V 4 bases, and 5 bases lay outside the gene matches. This specimen belongs to a study of T cell responses to AZD1222 COVID-19 vaccine. Study-level points and caveats: Sampling that yielded the repertoires occurred only after the peak T cell response.

Sequencing was performed on peripheral blood, taken on day 0 of AZD1222 vaccination. This TCR was sampled from an adult in good health. This chain links TRBV6-2 or TRBV6-3 with TRBJ2-4, with 9 bases that match TRBD1. The CDR3 sequence is CASSSDRGVKNIQYF. The CDR3 DNA reads as TGTGCCAGCAGTTCCGACAGGGGGGTGAAAAACATTCAGTACTTC.